This is a list of T cell receptor beta chains from one sample in a study of blood T cell repertoires in COVID-19. Clones were sequenced by immunoSEQ multiplex PCR, and TCRdb holds only the in-frame ones, with some missing. The table records about 190,000 clones, around 86% of them present only once. The sequencing input was peripheral blood. All receptors come from a man aged 40-49 years with acute or convalescent COVID-19. Each CDR3 is given with its conserved first and last residue. The order of the fields is V gene, clone size, D gene, J gene, CDR3 protein, CDR3 DNA. The D gene is left open where the match is weak. Size is omitted from some rows. Given values are once, few, many or a class for expanded clones.

>TRBV4-3|-|TRBD2|TRBJ2-2
CASRGTSGGLATGELFF
TGCGCCAGCAGGGGTACTAGCGGGGGCCTGGCCACCGGGGAGCTGTTTTTT
>TRBV6-2/TRBV6-3|once|TRBD2|TRBJ2-5
CASSTARLAGGRGETQYF
TGTGCCAGCAGTACTGCCCGACTAGCGGGGGGCCGAGGAGAGACCCAGTACTTC
>TRBV5-1|-|TRBD1|TRBJ2-7
CASSSKTGGSYEQYF
TGCGCCAGCAGCTCCAAGACAGGGGGCTCCTACGAGCAGTACTTC
>TRBV9|-|-|TRBJ2-7
CASSPQERGTIYEQYF
TGTGCCAGCAGCCCCCAGGAGAGGGGGACTATCTACGAGCAGTACTTC
>TRBV4-3|-|TRBD2|TRBJ2-5
CASSRGTSGGNFLETQYF
TGCGCCAGCAGCCGAGGGACTAGCGGGGGGAACTTCCTGGAGACCCAGTACTTC
>TRBV19|-|TRBD1|TRBJ2-7
CASSRDWTGAYEQYF
TGTGCCAGTAGCCGAGACTGGACAGGGGCCTACGAGCAGTACTTC
>TRBV5-1|once|TRBD1|TRBJ1-2
CASTQGDANYGYTF
TGCGCCAGCACCCAGGGGGATGCTAACTATGGCTACACCTTC
>TRBV7-2|once|-|TRBJ1-2
CATAIRGDYGYTF
TGTGCCACCGCGATTCGGGGTGATTATGGCTACACCTTC
>TRBV19|once|TRBD1|TRBJ1-4
CASNNRGTNEKLFF
TGTGCCAGTAACAACAGGGGCACTAATGAAAAACTGTTTTTT
>TRBV5-6|-|TRBD1|TRBJ2-1
CASIGRDRGGGLSGEQFF
TGTGCCAGCATCGGTCGGGACAGGGGTGGGGGTTTGTCGGGTGAGCAGTTCTTC
>TRBV6-4|-|TRBD2|TRBJ2-3
CATSLAGSTDTQYF
TGTGCCACCTCCCTAGCGGGAAGCACAGATACGCAGTATTTT
>TRBV4-2|-|-|TRBJ1-6
CASSQERGVPNSPLHF
TGTGCCAGCAGCCAAGAACGGGGGGTCCCTAATTCACCCCTCCACTTT
>TRBV5-6|-|TRBD1|TRBJ1-2
CASSLGQGGYGYTF
TGTGCCAGCAGCTTGGGACAGGGGGGCTATGGCTACACCTTC
>TRBV7-2|-|TRBD2|TRBJ2-3
CASSLTGTSAFTDTQYF
TGTGCCAGCAGCTTGACCGGGACTAGCGCTTTCACAGATACGCAGTATTTT
>TRBV4-1|-|TRBD1|TRBJ2-7
CASSLGTGGLYEQYF
TGCGCCAGCAGCCTGGGGACAGGGGGCCTCTACGAGCAGTACTTC
>TRBV24-1|-|-|TRBJ1-4
CATSERDGNEKLFF
TGTGCCACCAGTGAGCGGGATGGAAATGAAAAACTGTTTTTT
>TRBV30|-|-|TRBJ1-1
CAWGTSLSEAFF
TGTGCCTGGGGGACTTCTCTCTCTGAAGCTTTCTTT
>TRBV4-3|-|-|TRBJ2-2
CASSQVLQNTGELFF
TGCGCCAGCAGCCAAGTTTTACAGAACACCGGGGAGCTGTTTTTT
>TRBV20-1|-|-|TRBJ1-1
CSAPLDTEAFF
TGCAGTGCTCCCCTAGACACTGAAGCTTTCTTT
>TRBV15|-|-|TRBJ1-3
CATSRVSQSGNTIYF
TGTGCCACCAGCAGAGTTTCGCAGTCTGGAAACACCATATATTTT
>TRBV4-2|-|-|TRBJ2-2
CASRPSTANTGELFF
TGTGCCAGCAGACCCTCGACAGCTAACACCGGGGAGCTGTTTTTT